The sequence of this T cell receptor (beta chain) was determined in a study of human T cells and chemical hapten exposure. Study overall: Patch tests of 0.01% DPC on the upper back were read at 6 days.

The CDR3 is 16 residues long. In germline, CDR1 is SEHNR, CDR2 FQNEAQ (reference sequence). V lost 4 bases to trimming and J lost 4 bases, with 17 bases between them. As the library was built, unique molecular identifiers were attached to individual cDNA molecules. Using its own MiXCR run on the RACE reads, TCRdb lists one record per CDR3 protein. Of approximately 260,000 distinct CDR3 sequences listed, 7.5% to 8% were seen once; the top ten hold 0.9% to 1.5%. Described time point: pre-sensitization, week 0. Treatment here: therapeutic diphenylcyclopropenone sensitization with weekly scalp DPC. The source was whole blood, collected in connection with sensitization to the hapten diphenylcyclopropenone (DPC). The rearrangement links TRBV7-9 to TRBJ1-3; D is perhaps TRBD1 (6 bases). This receptor was taken from a man younger than 30 with alopecia areata. Some clones in this sample may be carry-over from other donors' samples. The CDR3, as DNA: TGTGCCAGCAGCTCCTTCACAGGGATCTTCGGAAACACCATATATTTT. It codes for CASSSFTGIFGNTIYF.